This TCR beta chain was captured in a study of OX40 agonist ivuxolimab in advanced cancers. Germline V gene sequence: CDR1 SNHLY, CDR2 FYNNEI. The CDR3 has 14 amino acids. V was pared by 7 bases and J by 4 bases, with 17 bases between. Method: immunoSEQ multiplex PCR; TCRdb's copy keeps in-frame clones and lacks some. The sample contains approximately 92,000 clones, more than 80% of which appear only once. This sequence was found in an adult with an advanced solid tumor such as melanoma, head and neck, liver or kidney cancer. V gene TRBV2 combines with J gene TRBJ2-7; unclear D gene. The sample was CD4+ or CD8+ T cells sorted from blood, taken in a trial of the OX40 agonist ivuxolimab. In nucleotides, the CDR3 is TGTGCCAGCAAAATTGGCGCAGAAAATTACGAGCAGTACTTC. Translating it yields CASKIGAENYEQYF.